The 17 T cell receptor beta chains below come from one sample, sequenced in a study of early T cells in non-severe SARS-CoV-2 infection. Using its own MiXCR run on the 5' RACE reads, TCRdb lists one record per CDR3 protein. The sample includes about 63,000 distinct CDR3 sequences, 10% to 15% seen only once; the top ten take around 5%. Sequenced input: whole blood. The receptor set was obtained from an adult who was a healthcare worker with PCR-confirmed SARS-CoV-2 infection or an uninfected control (not recorded which).

This clonotype turned up a few times. The CDR3 coding sequence is TGCGCCAGCAGCTTGATAGCCGGGAACTATGGCTACACCTTC. It codes for CASSLIAGNYGYTF. V usage is TRBV5-1 and J usage is TRBJ1-2; D is undetermined. V lost 1 base to trimming and J lost 2 bases, with 9 bases between them. The length of the CDR3 is 14 residues. Germline V gene sequence: CDR1 SGHRS, CDR2 YFSETQ.

This clonotype was observed at least ten times. DNA of the CDR3: TGTGCCAGCAGTTCCCCGGACAGGATCCTCTCCTACGAGCAGTACTTC. It encodes CASSSPDRILSYEQYF. The V call is TRBV27, the J call TRBJ2-7, with 7 bases identical to TRBD1. Germline CDR1 MNHEY, CDR2 SMNVEV (reference sequence). The V segment lost 4 bases and the J segment 0 bases; nucleotides outside the gene matches: 9. CDR3 length equals 16 residues.

This clonotype was observed a handful of times. The chain carries TRBV3-1 and TRBJ2-1; no firm D call. The V end lost 1 base, the J end lost 6 bases, and 7 bases lay between the germline ends. The V gene's germline CDR1 is LGHDT and CDR2 YNNKEL (reference sequence). CDR3 length equals 13 residues. The CDR3 region is CASSQGSANEQFF. The DNA for the CDR3 is TGTGCCAGCAGCCAAGGGAGTGCCAATGAGCAGTTCTTC.

This clonotype was picked up many times. The chain has TRBV4-1 and TRBJ1-4, with a weak D call TRBD1 (6 bases). The V end was cut by 4 bases, the J end by 8 bases, with 11 bases between. There are 13 residues in the CDR3. Per germline, CDR1 MGHRA and CDR2 YSYEKL. The CDR3 loop reads CASSRTVEEKLFF. Written as DNA, the CDR3 is TGCGCCAGCAGCCGGACAGTGGAGGAAAAACTGTTTTTT.

The sample holds many counts of this clonotype. The rearrangement links TRBV10-3 to TRBJ2-1; 9 nucleotides agree with TRBD2. CDR3 length: 18 amino acids. The trim removed 3 bases at V and 0 bases at J, leaving 9 bases unmatched. Germline V lookup: CDR1 ENHRY, CDR2 SYGVKD. DNA for the CDR3: TGTGCCATCAGTGACGTGTGGCGGGGGGGCCGCTCCTACAATGAGCAGTTCTTC. This codes for CAISDVWRGGRSYNEQFF.

This clonotype appeared a few times. This chain links TRBV5-1 with TRBJ2-1; 9 bases agree with TRBD2. V lost 4 bases to trimming and J lost 3 bases; unmatched junction nucleotides: 5. The length of the CDR3 is 15 residues. The germline V gene encodes CDR1 SGHRS and CDR2 YFSETQ. CDR3 amino acids: CASSVSGGYYNEQFF. Written as DNA, the CDR3 is TGCGCCAGCAGCGTGAGCGGGGGGTACTACAATGAGCAGTTCTTC.

The chain carries TRBV5-1 and TRBJ2-5; the match to TRBD1 covers 7 bases. Germline V gene lookup returns CDR1 SGHRS and CDR2 YFSETQ. This CDR3 has 14 residues. V lost 1 base to trimming and J lost 3 bases; unmatched junction nucleotides: 3. The chain's CDR3 is CASSLNDREETQYF. The DNA of the CDR3 is TGCGCCAGCAGCTTGAACGACAGGGAAGAGACCCAGTACTTC. Filled out from reference TRBV5-1 and TRBJ2-5, the complete variable domain reads KAGVTQTPRYLIKTRGQQVTLSCSPISGHRSVSWYQQTPGQGLQFLFEYFSETQRNKGNFPGRFSGRQFSNSRSEMNVSTLELGDSALYLCASSLNDREETQYFGPGTRLLVL.

This clonotype was counted at least ten times. This sequence joins TRBV7-9 and TRBJ1-1; 12 bases agree with TRBD1. Germline values: CDR1 SEHNR, CDR2 FQNEAQ (reference sequence). V lost 3 bases, J lost 6 bases, and 8 bases stayed unmatched. This CDR3 spans 16 amino acids. In nucleotides, the CDR3 is TGTGCCAGCAGCTTGGACCGGGACAGGGGGCTCGCTGAAGCTTTCTTT. Translated: CASSLDRDRGLAEAFF.

The table lists this clonotype with many counts. CDR3 loop: CSAREPGQGLAGGSSEQFF. In DNA, the CDR3 is TGCAGTGCTAGAGAGCCGGGACAGGGGCTAGCGGGAGGTTCCAGTGAGCAGTTCTTC. The chain joins TRBV20-1 to TRBJ2-1; possibly TRBD2 for D (11 bases). V was shortened by 0 bases and J by 9 bases, with 30 bases between the two germline ends. CDR1 is DFQATT, CDR2 SNEGSKA, per germline (reference sequence). The CDR3 runs to 19 residues.

The V gene is TRBV6-6, the J gene TRBJ2-2; D might be TRBD2 (6 bases). The CDR3 spans 14 residues. Trimming removed 5 bases from V and 9 bases from J, with 16 bases in between. Germline V lookup: CDR1 MNHNY, CDR2 SVGAGI (reference sequence). The CDR3 spells CASSATSSYRELFF. The CDR3 DNA follows: TGTGCCAGCAGTGCCACTAGCTCCTATAGGGAGCTGTTTTTT.

In regard to this clonotype: A read error may explain this, as a much larger clone is one base away. The gene calls are TRBV27 and TRBJ2-7; 11 bases line up with TRBD1. This CDR3 has 15 residues. Germline lookup yields CDR1 MNHEY and CDR2 SMNVEV (reference sequence). V was clipped by 6 bases and J by 6 bases; unmatched bases: 10. CDR3 bases: TGTGCCAGCAGATCCGCAGGACAGGGGGCTTTCGAGCAGTACTTC. Translation gives CASRSAGQGAFEQYF.

The chain employs TRBV18 and TRBJ2-7, with TRBD1 matching over 7 bases. V gave up 4 bases and J gave up 2 bases; unmatched junction bases: 5. Germline-derived CDR1 and CDR2 are KGHSH and LQKENI. The CDR3 length is 14 residues. The CDR3 nucleotides read TGTGCCAGCTCACGGCGACAGGGTCCCTACGAGCAGTACTTC. This sequence encodes CASSRRQGPYEQYF.

In DNA, the CDR3 is TGTGCCAGTAGTAATCCGGGACAGCCTAACTATGGCTACACCTTC. Protein sequence: CASSNPGQPNYGYTF. The rearrangement uses TRBV19 and TRBJ1-2; TRBD1 matches at 7 bases. The germline V gene encodes CDR1 LNHDA and CDR2 SQIVND (reference sequence). The CDR3 length is 15 residues. Unmatched junction bases numbered 5, after V lost 4 bases and J lost 0 bases.

This clonotype was detected ten times or more. The chain combines TRBV30 with TRBJ2-2, with D uncertain. Trimming took off 2 bases at V and 3 bases at J, with 16 bases between the two ends. CDR1 is GTSNPN and CDR2 is SVGIG in the germline V gene (reference sequence). The CDR3 is made up of 16 amino acids. CDR3 residues: CAWSLVSVFHTGELFF. Here the CDR3 DNA reads TGTGCCTGGAGTCTCGTCTCGGTATTTCACACCGGGGAGCTGTTTTTT.

The gene calls are TRBV7-3 and TRBJ2-5; D not certain. The germline gives CDR1 SGHTA, CDR2 FQGTGA. Trimming pared 0 bases from V and 4 bases from J, leaving 6 bases between. This CDR3 contains 13 residues. The CDR3 nucleotides read TGTGCCAGCAGCTTAACGTTTTCAGAGACCCAGTACTTC. It encodes CASSLTFSETQYF.

The gene calls are TRBV11-3 and TRBJ2-5; D remains unclear. Germline V gene lookup returns CDR1 SGHNT and CDR2 YENEEA. V was cut by 2 bases and J by 5 bases, with 12 bases left in between. The CDR3 contains 14 residues. In nucleotides, the CDR3 is TGTGCCAGCAGCTTATCAAGGTCTCTGGAGACCCAGTACTTC. Translating it yields CASSLSRSLETQYF.

This clonotype occurred many times. The rearrangement joins TRBV29-1 to TRBJ2-5, with a weak D call TRBD2 (6 bases). Germline V gene data show CDR1 as SQVTM and CDR2 as ANQGSEA. The germline V and J ends were trimmed by 1 base and 2 bases, with 8 bases remaining between them. The CDR3 spans 13 residues. CDR3: CSVEGREQETQYF. Here the CDR3 DNA reads TGCAGCGTTGAAGGCCGGGAGCAAGAGACCCAGTACTTC.